Below are 9 T cell receptor beta chains sequenced from a single sample in a study of radiotherapy plus CTLA-4 blockade in lung cancer. The assay was immunoSEQ multiplex PCR, and TCRdb's table has in-frame clones only and misses some. The data show more than 75,000 clones, approximately 74% seen once. The specimen was peripheral blood, collected from a patient treated with radiotherapy plus ipilimumab. The receptors shown here come from a human donor with non-small cell lung cancer who had a partial response to radiotherapy plus ipilimumab. Some clones in this sample may be carry-over from other donors' samples.

The J gene is TRBJ2-5, the V gene TRBV28, with a possible D match to TRBD1 (5 bases). Germline V lookup: CDR1 MDHEN, CDR2 SYDVKM. The CDR3 loop spans 13 amino acids. Deletions cut 7 bases from V and 5 bases from J, with 14 bases between. DNA for the CDR3: TGTGCCAGCAAGGCGCCAGGGCGGGAGACCCAGTACTTC. It yields the protein CASKAPGRETQYF. Full variable domain (remainder filled in from reference TRBV28 and TRBJ2-5): DVKVTQSSRYLVKRTGEKVFLECVQDMDHENMFWYRQDPGLGLRLIYFSYDVKMKEKGDIPEGYSVSREKKERFSLILESASTNQTSMYLCASKAPGRETQYFGPGTRLLVL.

V and J are TRBV7-2 and TRBJ1-2; D unresolved. The V and J ends lost 5 bases and 3 bases respectively, with 10 bases between them. This CDR3 comprises 13 residues. Germline V gene data show CDR1 as SGHTA and CDR2 as FQGNSA. This chain's CDR3 is CASSPREHYGYTF. As DNA, the CDR3 is TGTGCCAGCAGCCCAAGGGAGCACTATGGCTACACCTTC.

This clone was observed a handful of times. CDR3 sequence: CSVRVETQYF. CDR3 DNA: TGCAGCGTTCGAGTTGAGACCCAGTACTTC. V gene TRBV29-1 combines with J gene TRBJ2-5, with D uncertain. Germline CDR1 is SQVTM and CDR2 is ANQGSEA. Deletions cut 5 bases from V and 5 bases from J, with 6 bases between. The CDR3 loop spans 10 amino acids.

The genes are TRBV6-6 and TRBJ2-5; a possible D gene is TRBD1 (7 bases). Germline loops: CDR1 MNHNY, CDR2 SVGAGI (reference sequence). CDR3 length: 14 residues. V gave up 5 bases and J gave up 4 bases, with 14 bases separating them. The CDR3 DNA sequence: TGTGCCAGCAGTAATTCCCAGGGGGGAGAGACCCAGTACTTC. Protein sequence: CASSNSQGGETQYF.

This clone was seen once. This chain connects TRBV5-1 to TRBJ2-7, with TRBD2 as a possible D gene (7 bases). Germline V gene lookup returns CDR1 SGHRS and CDR2 YFSETQ. The CDR3 is made up of 13 amino acids. The V and J ends lost 6 bases and 3 bases respectively, with 13 bases between them. The CDR3, as DNA: TGCGCCAGCAACCGGGGAGGGGGCTACGAGCAGTACTTC. This encodes CASNRGGGYEQYF. The whole variable domain, remainder taken from reference TRBV5-1 and TRBJ2-7, is KAGVTQTPRYLIKTRGQQVTLSCSPISGHRSVSWYQQTPGQGLQFLFEYFSETQRNKGNFPGRFSGRQFSNSRSEMNVSTLELGDSALYLCASNRGGGYEQYFGPGTRLTVT.

The chain employs TRBV5-1 and TRBJ1-6, with 10 positions matching TRBD1. CDR1 and CDR2 from the germline V gene are SGHRS and YFSETQ. Trimming at V came to 0 bases and at J to 12 bases, leaving 6 bases not matched to a gene. The CDR3 runs 15 residues. CDR3: CASSLVPTGGVPLHF. CDR3 bases: TGCGCCAGCAGCTTGGTACCGACAGGGGGCGTACCCCTCCACTTT. Variable domain in full (rest from reference TRBV5-1 and TRBJ1-6): KAGVTQTPRYLIKTRGQQVTLSCSPISGHRSVSWYQQTPGQGLQFLFEYFSETQRNKGNFPGRFSGRQFSNSRSEMNVSTLELGDSALYLCASSLVPTGGVPLHFGNGTRLTVT.

V gene TRBV5-5 combines with J gene TRBJ2-7, with D tentatively TRBD2 (6 bases). Trimming stripped 4 bases from V and 1 base from J, with 15 bases between. The CDR3 spans 15 residues. Germline CDR1 is SGHKS and CDR2 is YYEKEE (reference sequence). CDR3 sequence: CASSPAEGPSYEQYF. The CDR3 DNA follows: TGTGCCAGCAGCCCCGCGGAGGGGCCTTCCTACGAGCAGTACTTC.

This rearrangement joins TRBV5-1 to TRBJ2-5; 12 bases align to TRBD2. The germline CDR1 and CDR2 sequences are SGHRS and YFSETQ. Trimming took 4 bases from V and 5 from J; bases not matched to a gene: 9. This CDR3 is 16 amino acids long. The CDR3, as DNA: TGCGCCAGCAGCGTCGCTAGCGGGGGGGCTCTGGAGACCCAGTACTTC. It encodes CASSVASGGALETQYF. Drawing the rest from reference TRBV5-1 and TRBJ2-5, the complete variable domain is KAGVTQTPRYLIKTRGQQVTLSCSPISGHRSVSWYQQTPGQGLQFLFEYFSETQRNKGNFPGRFSGRQFSNSRSEMNVSTLELGDSALYLCASSVASGGALETQYFGPGTRLLVL.

This clone has a handful of counts. The chain combines TRBV7-2 with TRBJ2-7, with 7 bases fitting TRBD2. The CDR3 covers 14 residues. Trimming took 2 bases from V and 2 from J; bases not matched to a gene: 3. CDR1 SGHTA and CDR2 FQGNSA come from the germline V gene. The CDR3 sequence is CASSLRGGAYEQYF. In nucleotides, the CDR3 is TGTGCCAGCAGCTTACGCGGGGGAGCCTACGAGCAGTACTTC.